The clone carrying this T cell receptor beta chain was seen just once. These data originate in a study of blood T cell repertoires in COVID-19. Across the study: Donors in the United States, Italy and Spain gave samples during acute or convalescent COVID-19. T cells, B-cell-depleted T cells, or PBMCs supplied cDNA or gDNA.

Looked up from germline, CDR1 is SEHNR and CDR2 is FQNEAQ (reference sequence). The CDR3 consists of 13 residues. The V and J ends lost 3 bases and 5 bases respectively, with 8 bases between them. The assay was immunoSEQ multiplex PCR, and TCRdb's table has in-frame clones only and misses some. The sample holds approximately 350,000 clones, 87% seen once. This TCR derives from a woman in her 30s who had recovered from COVID-19. Material for sequencing was PBMCs or T cells enriched from blood (not recorded which). The chain recombines TRBV7-9 with TRBJ2-1; perhaps TRBD2 as D (6 bases). CDR3 in DNA: TGTGCCAGCAGCTTTATAGCGGACAATGAGCAGTTCTTC. Encoded protein: CASSFIADNEQFF.